What follows are 29 T cell receptor beta chains derived from one specimen sequenced in a study of T cells after yellow fever vaccination. A single record per CDR3 protein comes from TCRdb applying MiXCR to the 5' RACE reads. This table holds approximately 510,000 distinct CDR3 sequences, 20% to 25% found once. The starting material was PBMCs, obtained 20 to 25 days after the first yellow fever vaccination. The source is a man between 18 and 29 years old who received the YFV17D yellow fever vaccine.

The chain employs TRBV4-1 and TRBJ2-2; 11 bases are shared with TRBD2. Germline values: CDR1 MGHRA, CDR2 YSYEKL. The CDR3 spans 19 residues. The V gene end was trimmed by 1 base and the J gene end by 6 bases; junction bases not matched to a gene: 13. The CDR3 is CASSQVWLAGGIRPGELFF. The DNA for the CDR3 is TGCGCCAGCAGCCAAGTTTGGCTAGCGGGGGGTATTCGGCCCGGGGAGCTGTTTTTT.

The chain links TRBV6-1 to TRBJ2-4; D gene uncertain. The CDR3 totals 14 residues. The V gene's germline CDR1 is MNHNS and CDR2 SASEGT. Deletions cut 8 bases from V and 1 base from J, with 12 bases between. DNA of the CDR3: TGTGCCAGCCGACCCTGGGTTGCCAAAAACATTCAGTACTTC. It specifies CASRPWVAKNIQYF.

The V call is TRBV3-1, the J call TRBJ1-2; D might be TRBD1 (5 bases). This CDR3 spans 15 amino acids. Deletions cut 0 bases from V and 5 bases from J, with 13 bases between. Germline V gene data show CDR1 as LGHDT and CDR2 as YNNKEL (reference sequence). CDR3 nucleotide sequence: TGTGCCAGCAGCCAAGAACCCGGGGCTGGGTATGGCTACACCTTC. Translation: CASSQEPGAGYGYTF. The full variable domain, its missing parts supplied by reference TRBV3-1 and TRBJ1-2, is DTAVSQTPKYLVTQMGNDKSIKCEQNLGHDTMYWYKQDSKKFLKIMFSYNNKELIINETVPNRFSPKSPDKAHLNLHINSLELGDSAVYFCASSQEPGAGYGYTFGSGTRLTVV.

CDR3 sequence (DNA): TGCGCCAGCAGCGAGGGATCCAACACTGAAGCTTTCTTT. Amino acid sequence: CASSEGSNTEAFF. V gene TRBV5-1 combines with J gene TRBJ1-1; no clear D gene. This CDR3 contains 13 residues. With 4 bases removed from V and 2 bases from J, the gap between germline ends came to 9 bases. Germline CDR1 reads SGHRS; CDR2 reads YFSETQ.

The V gene is TRBV7-2, the J gene TRBJ2-1; 7 bases match TRBD2. V dropped 1 base and J dropped 1; count of bases not matched to a gene: 4. The CDR3 consists of 16 residues. The germline V gene encodes CDR1 SGHTA and CDR2 FQGNSA. CDR3 sequence: CASSLGLAESYNEQFF. In nucleotides, the CDR3 is TGTGCCAGCAGCTTAGGGCTAGCGGAATCCTACAATGAGCAGTTCTTC. Drawing the rest from reference TRBV7-2 and TRBJ2-1, the complete variable domain is GAGVSQSPSNKVTEKGKDVELRCDPISGHTALYWYRQSLGQGLEFLIYFQGNSAPDKSGLPSDRFSAERTGGSVSTLTIQRTQQEDSAVYLCASSLGLAESYNEQFFGPGTRLTVL.

This clonotype has only a few counts. This chain joins TRBV7-2 and TRBJ1-5, with a possible D match to TRBD1 (5 bases). Germline assignment: CDR1 SGHTA and CDR2 FQGNSA. Between the trimmed V and J ends, which lost 5 bases and 3 bases, there was a span of 11 bases. The CDR3 extends over 14 amino acids. The CDR3 reads CASSPGTVNQPQHF. The CDR3 nucleotides are TGTGCCAGCAGCCCCGGGACGGTCAATCAGCCCCAGCATTTT.

This clonotype has more than one count but fewer than ten. The rearrangement links TRBV7-9 to TRBJ2-3; TRBD2 is a possible D gene (5 bases). V gave up 0 bases and J gave up 4 bases, with 14 bases separating them. The CDR3 consists of 16 residues. From germline, CDR1 is SEHNR and CDR2 FQNEAQ (reference sequence). The CDR3 DNA is TGTGCCAGCAGCTTAGCGGCGGGCTTGGCGGCAGATACGCAGTATTTT. It is translated as CASSLAAGLAADTQYF.

The chain combines TRBV5-4 with TRBJ1-6; no clear D. The CDR3 runs to 15 residues. The germline V gene encodes CDR1 SGHNT and CDR2 YYREEE (reference sequence). V was cut by 4 bases and J by 10 bases, with 18 bases left in between. CDR3 loop: CASSHWVSDGSPLHF. In DNA, the CDR3 is TGTGCCAGCAGCCACTGGGTTTCCGACGGGTCACCCCTCCACTTT.

The chain employs TRBV5-1 and TRBJ1-2; D is undetermined. Trimming cost V 4 bases and J 2 bases, with 6 bases left between them. Germline values: CDR1 SGHRS, CDR2 YFSETQ. This CDR3 comprises 12 residues. CDR3 in amino acids: CASSAINYGYTF. CDR3 nucleotide sequence: TGCGCCAGCAGCGCTATAAACTATGGCTACACCTTC.

A few counts support this clonotype. The chain uses TRBV25-1 and TRBJ2-2; 10 bases are a match to TRBD1. The ends lost 3 bases at V and 4 bases at J; junction bases unmatched: 11. This CDR3 spans 18 amino acids. Germline loops: CDR1 MGHDK, CDR2 SYGVNS. In nucleotides, the CDR3 is TGTGCCAGCAGTGACCCCCCCCGGGACAGGGGTCGCACCGGGGAGCTGTTTTTT. This gives the protein CASSDPPRDRGRTGELFF.

The chain uses TRBV7-6 and TRBJ2-3; 9 nucleotides align to TRBD2. This CDR3 is 17 amino acids long. The germline gives CDR1 SGHVS, CDR2 FNYEAQ. V lost 6 bases to trimming and J lost 6 bases; unmatched junction nucleotides: 16. CDR3 DNA: TGTGCCAGCAGTTCCTACCCGGCGGGGGGGCCAGGGGATACGCAGTATTTT. Translation gives CASSSYPAGGPGDTQYF.

V usage is TRBV7-3 and J usage is TRBJ2-3; possibly TRBD1 or TRBD2 for D (6 bases each). The CDR3 loop spans 18 amino acids. Trimming cost V 5 bases and J 0 bases, with 21 bases left between them. Germline V CDR1 and CDR2: SGHTA, FQGTGA. DNA of the CDR3: TGTGCCAGCAGCCGCCGGGACACGGGCGGACTAAGCACAGATACGCAGTATTTT. Translation gives CASSRRDTGGLSTDTQYF.

This clonotype was counted ten times or more. The rearrangement joins TRBV7-2 to TRBJ2-2, with 9 bases aligning to TRBD1. The CDR3 is 21 residues long. Trimming took 4 bases from V and 5 from J; bases not matched to a gene: 23. Germline CDR1 is SGHTA and CDR2 is FQGNSA. CDR3 in DNA: TGTGCCAGCAGCTCCGCTTTGTTCCGGACAGGGGTTAGTAAGAAGACCGGGGAGCTGTTTTTT. Encoded protein: CASSSALFRTGVSKKTGELFF.

This clonotype was counted between two and nine times. The chain carries TRBV4-2 and TRBJ2-6; D is perhaps TRBD1 or TRBD2 (5 bases each). The CDR3 covers 19 residues. The V end was cut by 1 base, the J end by 2 bases, with 18 bases between. The germline CDR1 and CDR2 sequences are LGHNA and YNFKEQ. The CDR3 DNA is TGTGCCAGCAGCCAAGTTGCCGGGACGGCTTGGGCTGGGGCCAACGTCCTGACTTTC. Its translation is CASSQVAGTAWAGANVLTF.

Only a few counts were recorded for this clonotype. The rearrangement links TRBV3-1 to TRBJ2-2; D is perhaps TRBD2 (5 bases). Germline CDR1 LGHDT, CDR2 YNNKEL (reference sequence). The CDR3 loop spans 15 amino acids. V was shortened by 4 bases and J by 7 bases, with 16 bases between the two germline ends. The CDR3 spells CASSLHRGSGGELFF. DNA of the CDR3: TGTGCCAGCAGCCTCCACCGGGGAAGTGGCGGGGAGCTGTTTTTT. The whole variable domain, remainder taken from reference TRBV3-1 and TRBJ2-2, is DTAVSQTPKYLVTQMGNDKSIKCEQNLGHDTMYWYKQDSKKFLKIMFSYNNKELIINETVPNRFSPKSPDKAHLNLHINSLELGDSAVYFCASSLHRGSGGELFFGEGSRLTVL.

The chain employs TRBV5-5 and TRBJ2-7, with TRBD1 as a possible D gene (6 bases). Germline V CDR1 and CDR2: SGHKS, YYEKEE (reference sequence). V was cut by 2 bases and J by 4 bases, with 13 bases left in between. The length of the CDR3 is 14 residues. The DNA for the CDR3 is TGTGCCAGCAGCTTTAGACAGGCCAGTTACGAGCAGTACGTC. It translates to CASSFRQASYEQYV.

The rearrangement uses TRBV7-6 and TRBJ2-7, with D possibly being TRBD2 (7 bases). CDR3 length: 17 amino acids. V gave up 1 base and J gave up 3 bases, with 19 bases separating them. CDR1 and CDR2 from the germline V gene are SGHVS and FNYEAQ. CDR3 coding DNA: TGTGCCAGCAGCTTAGAAGCTGGTGTGGGGGGGCTCTACGAGCAGTACTTC. It specifies CASSLEAGVGGLYEQYF.

This clonotype was seen only once. This chain links TRBV12-3 or TRBV12-4 with TRBJ2-3, with D tentatively TRBD2 (6 bases). Trimming cost V 1 base and J 4 bases, with 12 bases left between them. The CDR3 consists of 15 residues. The CDR3 bases are TGTGCCAGCAGTTTAGGGCGACTAGGTTCAGATACGCAGTATTTT. Translated, it gives CASSLGRLGSDTQYF.

This clonotype was counted a few times. No DNA is shown, since the ends of the CDR3 on it are uncertain; the CDR3 is the one TCRdb lists. The chain links TRBV7-2 to TRBJ1-2; the listed D gene, TRBD1, was not tested against the DNA. The CDR3 spans 15 residues, counting both ends. From germline, CDR1 is SGHTA and CDR2 FQGNSA. The CDR3: CASSPEWTGVGSGTF.

This rearrangement joins TRBV5-5 to TRBJ1-6; TRBD1 matches at 10 bases. This CDR3 region has 14 residues. The germline gives CDR1 SGHKS, CDR2 YYEKEE (reference sequence). V lost 3 bases and J lost 8; bases outside the gene matches: 2. CDR3 loop: CASSSGQGDSPLHF. In DNA, the CDR3 is TGTGCCAGCAGCTCAGGACAGGGGGATTCACCCCTCCACTTT.

The rearrangement joins TRBV7-3 to TRBJ2-7, with D tentatively TRBD2 (5 bases). The CDR3 is 14 amino acids. With 6 bases removed from V and 2 bases from J, the gap between germline ends came to 14 bases. Germline V gene data show CDR1 as SGHTA and CDR2 as FQGTGA. CDR3 region: CASRLTGLAYEQYV. The CDR3 DNA sequence: TGTGCCAGCAGACTAACGGGGTTAGCCTACGAGCAGTACGTC.

The chain couples TRBV11-2 to TRBJ2-5; 12 nucleotides agree with TRBD2. This CDR3 region has 19 residues. Germline lookup yields CDR1 SGHAT and CDR2 FQNNGV. V dropped 5 bases and J dropped 6; count of bases not matched to a gene: 19. Here the CDR3 DNA reads TGTGCCAGCAGCCCCACCCCTAGCGGGGGGGCCCGTGGTCCAAAGACCCAGTACTTC. Encoded protein: CASSPTPSGGARGPKTQYF.

The V call is TRBV12-3 or TRBV12-4, the J call TRBJ1-5, with a possible D match to TRBD1 (6 bases). Trimming cost V 7 bases and J 6 bases, with 19 bases left between them. There are 15 residues in the CDR3. CDR3 nucleotide sequence: TGTGCCAGCACCAGACAGGCTCTGGGGAGTCAGCCCCAGCATTTT. Its translation is CASTRQALGSQPQHF.

CDR3 nucleotide sequence: TGTGCCAGCAGTCTACCCCTTGGGGCGGGGGGGCCAGATACGCAGTATTTT. It is translated as CASSLPLGAGGPDTQYF. The chain employs TRBV28 and TRBJ2-3; 9 bases match TRBD2. With 5 bases clipped from V and 4 bases from J, the junction kept 13 bases outside the gene matches. The CDR3 spans 17 residues. Looked up from germline, CDR1 is MDHEN and CDR2 is SYDVKM.

A few counts support this clonotype. V usage is TRBV5-1 and J usage is TRBJ1-3; TRBD1 aligns across 8 bases. Germline V lookup: CDR1 SGHRS, CDR2 YFSETQ. V shed 3 bases and J 5 bases; nucleotides not matched to a gene: 4. This CDR3 has 14 residues. CDR3 coding DNA: TGCGCCAGCAGCTCGGGGACAGGACGAAACACCATATATTTT. This gives the protein CASSSGTGRNTIYF.

This clonotype has just a few counts. The chain recombines TRBV27 with TRBJ1-6, with a tentative D call TRBD1 (5 bases). Germline assignment: CDR1 MNHEY and CDR2 SMNVEV (reference sequence). V lost 3 bases and J 4 bases, leaving 10 bases between the germline ends. This CDR3 is 15 amino acids long. The CDR3 sequence: CASSFGAMYNSPLHF. The CDR3 nucleotides read TGTGCCAGCAGTTTTGGGGCTATGTATAATTCACCCCTCCACTTT.

The chain couples TRBV4-1 to TRBJ2-7; D is unresolved. Trimming stripped 1 base from V and 6 bases from J, with 13 bases between. Germline lookup yields CDR1 MGHRA and CDR2 YSYEKL. The CDR3 totals 14 residues. CDR3 coding DNA: TGCGCCAGCAGCCAAGGTCCCCGTGCAGTCGAGCAGTACGTC. Protein sequence: CASSQGPRAVEQYV.

The chain couples TRBV18 to TRBJ2-5; 7 bases fit TRBD1. CDR1 is KGHSH and CDR2 is LQKENI in the germline V gene. CDR3 length equals 15 residues. V trimming: 2 bases; J trimming: 2 bases; junction bases outside the gene matches: 5. The CDR3, as DNA: TGTGCCAGCTCACCATTTCGGGGACAGCAAGAGACCCAGTACTTC. Its protein product is CASSPFRGQQETQYF. The full variable domain, rest sourced from reference TRBV18 and TRBJ2-5, is NAGVMQNPRHLVRRRGQEARLRCSPMKGHSHVYWYRQLPEEGLKFMVYLQKENIIDESGMPKERFSAEFPKEGPSILRIQQVVRGDSAAYFCASSPFRGQQETQYFGPGTRLLVL.

This clonotype has only a few counts. The chain links TRBV5-1 to TRBJ1-4, with TRBD1 matching over 8 bases. The CDR3 has 18 amino acids. Germline CDR1 SGHRS, CDR2 YFSETQ. Trimming at V came to 4 bases and at J to 0 bases, leaving 11 bases not matched to a gene. The CDR3 DNA follows: TGCGCCAGCAGCCTAGCTCAGACAGGGGATGCAACTAATGAAAAACTGTTTTTT. Encoded protein: CASSLAQTGDATNEKLFF.